These 23 T cell receptor beta chains share one sample of origin, sequenced in a study of T cell responses to AZD1222 COVID-19 vaccine. Assay used: immunoSEQ multiplex PCR; TCRdb lists only in-frame clones, some missing. The repertoire has 100,000 or so clones, roughly 88% of them found once; the top ten carry 2% to 3%. Sequencing used peripheral blood, obtained on day 0 of AZD1222 vaccination. The receptors come from an adult in good health.

In its sample, this clone was seen once. The chain recombines TRBV9 with TRBJ1-2, with 8 bases identical to TRBD1. Losses at the gene ends were 1 base for V and 4 bases for J; bases not matched to a gene: 6. This CDR3 comprises 15 residues. Germline V lookup: CDR1 SGDLS, CDR2 YYNGEE. CDR3 protein: CASSVSGQASYGYTF. The CDR3 DNA reads as TGTGCCAGCAGCGTATCGGGACAGGCTTCCTATGGCTACACCTTC.

The chain combines TRBV28 with TRBJ2-1; 10 bases map to TRBD2. There are 16 residues in the CDR3. The germline V gene encodes CDR1 MDHEN and CDR2 SYDVKM. V was pared by 2 bases and J by 6 bases, with 7 bases of the junction left unmatched. The CDR3 protein is CASSLLDSGRSNEQFF. The DNA for the CDR3 is TGTGCCAGCAGTTTACTAGATAGCGGGAGGTCCAATGAGCAGTTCTTC.

The chain combines TRBV19 with TRBJ2-4; 8 bases fit TRBD1. Germline V gene data show CDR1 as LNHDA and CDR2 as SQIVND (reference sequence). The CDR3 extends over 14 amino acids. V gave up 3 bases and J gave up 5 bases; unmatched junction bases: 3. The CDR3 here is CASSIRTGQNIQYF. CDR3 nucleotide sequence: TGTGCCAGTAGTATCCGGACAGGGCAAAACATTCAGTACTTC.

The chain is built from TRBV28 and TRBJ2-7; a possible D gene is TRBD1 (5 bases). From germline, CDR1 is MDHEN and CDR2 SYDVKM. The length of the CDR3 is 15 residues. The V end was cut by 6 bases, the J end by 6 bases, with 21 bases between. CDR3 nucleotide sequence: TGTGCCAGCAGCCTAGTAGACAGTCGGCCCCTCGAGCAGTACTTC. It translates to CASSLVDSRPLEQYF.

The chain joins TRBV3-1 (or the pseudogene TRBV3-2) to TRBJ1-2; D ambiguous. Germline loops: CDR1 LGHDT, CDR2 YNNKEL (reference sequence). The CDR3 spans 14 residues. The V end lost 0 bases, the J end lost 4 bases, and 9 bases lay between the germline ends. The CDR3 nucleotides are TGTGCCAGCAGCCAAGACCTTGCAGGCTATGGCTACACCTTC. It specifies CASSQDLAGYGYTF.

This clone was recorded once. The chain links TRBV12-3 or TRBV12-4 to TRBJ2-7; D is tentatively TRBD1 or TRBD2 (5 bases each). CDR3 length: 13 amino acids. The V end was cut by 9 bases, the J end by 0 bases, with 12 bases between. Here the CDR3 DNA reads TGTGCCAGTTCCTCGGGGCCCTCCTACGAGCAGTACTTC. Its translation: CASSSGPSYEQYF.

This chain links TRBV20-1 with TRBJ2-1; TRBD2 matches at 7 bases. Germline CDR1 and CDR2: DFQATT and SNEGSKA (reference sequence). The CDR3 loop spans 14 amino acids. V lost 3 bases and J lost 4; bases outside the gene matches: 6. The CDR3: CSASGGVLYNEQFF. CDR3 nucleotides: TGCAGTGCTAGTGGGGGGGTCTTGTACAATGAGCAGTTCTTC.

V usage is TRBV3-1 (or the pseudogene TRBV3-2) and J usage is TRBJ2-2, with no clear D. Germline-derived CDR1 and CDR2 are LGHDT and YNNKEL (reference sequence). V shed 0 bases and J shed 7 bases, with 9 bases lying between them. The CDR3 extends over 14 amino acids. CDR3 in DNA: TGTGCCAGCAGCCAAGATGTGGGCTTCGGGGAGCTGTTTTTT. It specifies CASSQDVGFGELFF.

The V gene is TRBV19, the J gene TRBJ2-2; D could derive from TRBD1 or TRBD2 (5 bases each). The CDR3 is 14 residues long. Trimming removed 5 bases at V and 8 bases at J, with 15 bases between. Germline values: CDR1 LNHDA, CDR2 SQIVND (reference sequence). DNA for the CDR3: TGTGCCAGTAGTCTCGGGACCGCGCAAGGGGAGCTGTTTTTT. Translation gives CASSLGTAQGELFF.

The chain couples TRBV28 to TRBJ2-5; D perhaps matches TRBD1 (6 bases). The length of the CDR3 is 14 residues. Trimming took off 7 bases at V and 1 base at J, with 13 bases between the two ends. CDR1 and CDR2 (germline): MDHEN, SYDVKM. The CDR3 is CASTLTGGQETQYF. CDR3 nucleotides: TGTGCCAGCACACTGACAGGAGGCCAAGAGACCCAGTACTTC. The full variable domain, rest sourced from reference TRBV28 and TRBJ2-5, is DVKVTQSSRYLVKRTGEKVFLECVQDMDHENMFWYRQDPGLGLRLIYFSYDVKMKEKGDIPEGYSVSREKKERFSLILESASTNQTSMYLCASTLTGGQETQYFGPGTRLLVL.

J is TRBJ2-1 and V is TRBV14; no clear D. Trimming stripped 1 base from V and 1 base from J, with 8 bases between. This CDR3 is built from 15 residues. Germline CDR1 and CDR2: SGHDN and FVKESK. The CDR3 region has the DNA TGTGCCAGCAGCCAAGTTGCCTATTCCTACAATGAGCAGTTCTTC. Amino acid sequence: CASSQVAYSYNEQFF.

The chain's CDR3 is CASRKGYYNEQFF. Here the CDR3 DNA reads TGTGCCAGCAGGAAAGGGTACTACAATGAGCAGTTCTTC. The chain employs TRBV6-6 and TRBJ2-1; no clear D gene. Trimming pared 6 bases from V and 3 bases from J, leaving 9 bases between. From germline, CDR1 is MNHNY and CDR2 SVGAGI (reference sequence). This CDR3 region has 13 residues.

The chain's CDR3 is CASSPFQGGYEKLFF. CDR3 bases: TGTGCCAGCAGTCCGTTTCAGGGGGGGTATGAAAAACTGTTTTTT. The chain carries TRBV2 and TRBJ1-4, with 7 bases identical to TRBD1. CDR1 is SNHLY, CDR2 FYNNEI, per germline. V lost 5 bases to trimming and J lost 6 bases; unmatched junction nucleotides: 9. This CDR3 is 15 amino acids long.

The chain recombines TRBV3-1 (or the pseudogene TRBV3-2) with TRBJ1-2; D is perhaps TRBD1 (5 bases). V was pared by 4 bases and J by 1 base, with 13 bases between. The CDR3 has 15 residues. Germline loops: CDR1 LGHDT, CDR2 YNNKEL (reference sequence). The CDR3 bases are TGTGCCAGCAGCCTGGGACGTTTCTTTAACTATGGCTACACCTTC. Its translation: CASSLGRFFNYGYTF.

The V gene is TRBV27, the J gene TRBJ2-5; D unresolved. This CDR3 has 11 amino acids. The V end lost 5 bases, the J end lost 2 bases, and 3 bases lay between the germline ends. CDR1 and CDR2 from the germline V gene are MNHEY and SMNVEV (reference sequence). CDR3 nucleotide sequence: TGTGCCAGCAGTCCTCAAGAGACCCAGTACTTC. Its translation: CASSPQETQYF.

This rearrangement joins TRBV3-1 (or the pseudogene TRBV3-2) to TRBJ2-7; perhaps TRBD1 as D (6 bases). The germline gives CDR1 LGHDT, CDR2 YNNKEL (reference sequence). The length of the CDR3 is 14 residues. Trimming cost V 1 base and J 7 bases, with 14 bases left between them. DNA for the CDR3: TGTGCCAGCAGCCAAGGGGGGCTGACAGGAGAGCAGTACTTC. It translates to CASSQGGLTGEQYF.

This chain uses TRBV5-5 with TRBJ1-4; unclear D gene. Trimming left V 0 bases short and J 0 bases short, with 9 bases between. Germline CDR1 SGHKS, CDR2 YYEKEE (reference sequence). This CDR3 is built from 16 residues. CDR3 nucleotide sequence: TGTGCCAGCAGCTTGGCCGGGAGTGCAACTAATGAAAAACTGTTTTTT. Encoded protein: CASSLAGSATNEKLFF.

The chain carries TRBV5-1 and TRBJ2-3; 9 nucleotides match TRBD2. The V gene's germline CDR1 is SGHRS and CDR2 YFSETQ. Trimming cost V 1 base and J 0 bases; bases outside gene matches: 6. This CDR3 is built from 17 residues. The DNA for the CDR3 is TGCGCCAGCAGCTTGACAGGGAGCGGGGGGAGCACAGATACGCAGTATTTT. Protein: CASSLTGSGGSTDTQYF.

As concerns this clone: Other nucleotide sequences in the sample specify the same CDR3. J is TRBJ1-1 and V is TRBV27; unclear D gene. This CDR3 region has 13 residues. V shed 6 bases and J shed 1 base, with 9 bases lying between them. CDR1 and CDR2 (germline): MNHEY, SMNVEV (reference sequence). The CDR3 DNA reads TGTGCCAGCAGCCTGACTGAGAACACTGAAGCTTTCTTT. Translation gives CASSLTENTEAFF.

The genes are TRBV9 and TRBJ1-5, with 8 bases fitting TRBD1. This CDR3 comprises 14 residues. The junction had 5 bases not matched to a gene; V was cut back by 4 bases and J by 5 bases. Germline V CDR1 and CDR2: SGDLS, YYNGEE. CDR3 residues: CASSLTGDYQPQHF. CDR3 DNA sequence: TGTGCCAGCAGCCTGACAGGGGATTATCAGCCCCAGCATTTT.

V gene TRBV5-6 combines with J gene TRBJ1-6; TRBD1 matches 7 bases. Germline V gene data show CDR1 as SGHDT and CDR2 as YYEEEE. CDR3 size: 14 residues. Trimming cost V 4 bases and J 2 bases; bases outside gene matches: 0. In DNA form, the CDR3 reads TGTGCCAGCAGCGGGACAGCCTATAATTCACCCCTCCACTTT. Translated: CASSGTAYNSPLHF.

This chain links TRBV18 with TRBJ2-7; D gene unclear. Per the germline V gene, CDR1 is KGHSH and CDR2 is LQKENI. The V end lost 2 bases, the J end lost 7 bases, and 15 bases lay between the germline ends. The CDR3 consists of 14 residues. In DNA, the CDR3 is TGTGCCAGCTCACCAAGGTCTCCTCCGGCGGAGCAGTACTTC. Translated, it gives CASSPRSPPAEQYF.

This sequence joins TRBV28 and TRBJ2-3; D is possibly TRBD2 (5 bases). CDR3 length: 17 amino acids. Trimming took off 2 bases at V and 5 bases at J, with 20 bases between the two ends. Germline V gene data show CDR1 as MDHEN and CDR2 as SYDVKM. The CDR3 nucleotides are TGTGCCAGCAGTTTACCCCCCTCGGGGATACTGGGAGATACGCAGTATTTT. It encodes CASSLPPSGILGDTQYF.